The text below deals with one T cell receptor beta chain. V lost 6 bases and J lost 6; bases outside the gene matches: 9. Germline CDR1 and CDR2: SQVTM and ANQGSEA. The CDR3 extends over 14 amino acids. This record belongs to a study of CD8 T cells in Susac syndrome. It was with random hexamers that roughly 0.45 to 1 ug RNA was reverse transcribed. TCRdb redid the calling of the immunoSEQ multiplex PCR reads with MiXCR, one entry per CDR3 protein. The sample lists 170,000 or so distinct CDR3 sequences; about 95% were seen once. V is TRBV29-1 and J is TRBJ2-1; TRBD1 aligns across 9 bases. This TCR derives from a human donor with multiple sclerosis. Sequencing was done on a sample of CD8+ T cells from PBMCs. The CDR3 DNA sequence: TGCAGCGTGCCCCGGGACAGGGACATCAATGAGCAGTTCTTC. Its translation: CSVPRDRDINEQFF.